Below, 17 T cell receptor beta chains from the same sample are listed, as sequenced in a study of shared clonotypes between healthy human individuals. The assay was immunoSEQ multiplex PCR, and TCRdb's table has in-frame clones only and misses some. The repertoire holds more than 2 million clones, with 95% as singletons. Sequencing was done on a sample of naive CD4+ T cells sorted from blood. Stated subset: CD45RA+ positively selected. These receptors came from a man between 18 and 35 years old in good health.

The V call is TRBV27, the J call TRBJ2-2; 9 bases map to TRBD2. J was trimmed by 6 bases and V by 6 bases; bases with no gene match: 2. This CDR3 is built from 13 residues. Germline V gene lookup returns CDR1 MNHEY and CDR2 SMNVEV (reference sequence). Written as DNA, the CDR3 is TGTGCCAGCAGGCTAGCGGGACCCGGGGAGCTGTTTTTT. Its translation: CASRLAGPGELFF.

Here the CDR3 DNA reads TGTGCCAGCAGCCCGAGCTTAGCTCGGGCGAAGAACACTGAAGCTTTCTTT. Encoded protein: CASSPSLARAKNTEAFF. J is TRBJ1-1 and V is TRBV7-2, with D unresolved. Germline CDR1 SGHTA, CDR2 FQGNSA. This CDR3 is 17 amino acids long. V gave up 5 bases and J gave up 1 base, with 20 bases separating them.

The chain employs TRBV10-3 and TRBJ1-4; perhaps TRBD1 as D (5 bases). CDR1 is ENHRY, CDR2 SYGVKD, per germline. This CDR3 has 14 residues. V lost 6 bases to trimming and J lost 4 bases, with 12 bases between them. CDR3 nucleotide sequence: TGTGCCATCAGCCCGGGGCCCCTTAATGAAAAACTGTTTTTT. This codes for CAISPGPLNEKLFF.

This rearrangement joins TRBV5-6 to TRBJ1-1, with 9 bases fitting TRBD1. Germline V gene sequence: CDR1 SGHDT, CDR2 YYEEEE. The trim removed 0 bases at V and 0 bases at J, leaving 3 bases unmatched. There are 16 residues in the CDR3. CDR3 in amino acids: CASSLGGQGLNTEAFF. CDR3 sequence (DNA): TGTGCCAGCAGCTTGGGGGGACAGGGATTGAACACTGAAGCTTTCTTT.

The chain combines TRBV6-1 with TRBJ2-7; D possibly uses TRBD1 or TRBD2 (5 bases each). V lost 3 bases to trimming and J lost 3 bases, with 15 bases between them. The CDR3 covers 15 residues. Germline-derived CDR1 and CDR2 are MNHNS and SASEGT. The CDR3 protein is CASSDQWGSYYEQYF. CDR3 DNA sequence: TGTGCCAGCAGTGATCAGTGGGGGAGTTACTACGAGCAGTACTTC.

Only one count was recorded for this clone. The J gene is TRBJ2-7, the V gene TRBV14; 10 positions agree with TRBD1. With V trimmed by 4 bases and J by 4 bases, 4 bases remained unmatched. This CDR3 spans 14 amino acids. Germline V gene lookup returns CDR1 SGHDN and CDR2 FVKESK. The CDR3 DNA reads TGTGCCAGCAGCCGACGGGGACAGGGGTACGAGCAGTACTTC. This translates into CASSRRGQGYEQYF.

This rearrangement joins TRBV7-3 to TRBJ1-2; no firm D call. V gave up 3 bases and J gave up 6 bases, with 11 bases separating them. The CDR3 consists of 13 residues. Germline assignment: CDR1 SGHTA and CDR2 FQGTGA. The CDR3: CASSLDPRNGYTF. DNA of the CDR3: TGTGCCAGCAGCTTGGACCCGAGGAATGGCTACACCTTC. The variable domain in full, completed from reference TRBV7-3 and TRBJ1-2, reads GAGVSQTPSNKVTEKGKYVELRCDPISGHTALYWYRQSLGQGPEFLIYFQGTGAADDSGLPNDRFFAVRPEGSVSTLKIQRTERGDSAVYLCASSLDPRNGYTFGSGTRLTVV.

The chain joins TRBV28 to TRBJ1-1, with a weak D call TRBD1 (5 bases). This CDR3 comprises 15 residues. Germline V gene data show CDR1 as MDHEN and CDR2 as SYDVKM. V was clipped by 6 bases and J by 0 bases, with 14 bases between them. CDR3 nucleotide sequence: TGTGCCAGCAGCCTCGAGGCAGGGATGAACACTGAAGCTTTCTTT. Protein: CASSLEAGMNTEAFF. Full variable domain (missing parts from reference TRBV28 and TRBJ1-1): DVKVTQSSRYLVKRTGEKVFLECVQDMDHENMFWYRQDPGLGLRLIYFSYDVKMKEKGDIPEGYSVSREKKERFSLILESASTNQTSMYLCASSLEAGMNTEAFFGQGTRLTVV.

The CDR3: CASSRRGQGVYGYTF. CDR3 sequence (DNA): TGTGCCAGCAGCCGAAGGGGACAGGGGGTCTATGGCTACACCTTC. The V call is TRBV7-2, the J call TRBJ1-2; 11 bases map to TRBD1. The V gene's germline CDR1 is SGHTA and CDR2 FQGNSA. Germline trimming cut 5 bases from V and 4 bases from J; bases unmatched to any gene: 6. This CDR3 contains 15 residues.

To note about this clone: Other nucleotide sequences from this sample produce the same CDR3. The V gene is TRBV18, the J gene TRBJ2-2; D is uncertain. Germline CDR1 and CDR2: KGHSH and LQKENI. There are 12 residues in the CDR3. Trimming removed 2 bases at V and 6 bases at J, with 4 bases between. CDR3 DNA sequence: TGTGCCAGCTCACCAGGCTCCGGGGAGCTGTTTTTT. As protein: CASSPGSGELFF.

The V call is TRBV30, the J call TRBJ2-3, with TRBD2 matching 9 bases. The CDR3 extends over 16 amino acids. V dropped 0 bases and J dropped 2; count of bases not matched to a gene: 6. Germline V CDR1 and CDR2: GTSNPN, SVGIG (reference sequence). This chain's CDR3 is CAWSVGSGGLTDTQYF. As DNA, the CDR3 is TGTGCCTGGAGTGTGGGTAGCGGGGGACTCACAGATACGCAGTATTTT.

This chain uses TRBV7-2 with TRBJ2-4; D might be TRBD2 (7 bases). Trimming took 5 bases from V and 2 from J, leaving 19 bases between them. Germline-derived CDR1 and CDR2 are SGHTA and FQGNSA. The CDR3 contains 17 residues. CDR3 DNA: TGTGCCAGCAGCCCCCAAGGGGGGGATTGGACCAAAAACATTCAGTACTTC. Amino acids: CASSPQGGDWTKNIQYF.

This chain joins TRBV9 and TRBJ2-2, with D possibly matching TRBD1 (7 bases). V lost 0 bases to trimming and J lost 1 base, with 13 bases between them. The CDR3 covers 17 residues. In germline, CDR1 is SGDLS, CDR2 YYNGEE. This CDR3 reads CASSVAGGLRNTGELFF. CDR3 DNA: TGTGCCAGCAGCGTAGCAGGGGGGCTCAGGAACACCGGGGAGCTGTTTTTT.

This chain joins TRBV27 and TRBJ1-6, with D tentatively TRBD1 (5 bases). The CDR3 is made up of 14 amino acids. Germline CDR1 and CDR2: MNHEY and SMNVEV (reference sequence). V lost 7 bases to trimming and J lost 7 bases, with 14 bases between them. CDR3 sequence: CASTRQGLNSPLHF. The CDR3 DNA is TGTGCCAGCACGAGGCAGGGCCTAAATTCACCCCTCCACTTT.

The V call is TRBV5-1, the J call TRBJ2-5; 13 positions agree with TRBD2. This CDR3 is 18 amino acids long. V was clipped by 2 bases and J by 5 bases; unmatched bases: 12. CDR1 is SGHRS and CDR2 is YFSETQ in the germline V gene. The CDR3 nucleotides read TGCGCCAGCAGCTTCAGCCCGGGACTAGCGGGGCTGGGGGAGACCCAGTACTTC. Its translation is CASSFSPGLAGLGETQYF.

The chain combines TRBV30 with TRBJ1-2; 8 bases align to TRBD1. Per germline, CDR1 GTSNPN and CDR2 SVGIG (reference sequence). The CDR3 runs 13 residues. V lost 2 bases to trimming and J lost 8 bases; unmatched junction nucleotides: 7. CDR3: CAWSRQGIWGYTF. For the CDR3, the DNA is TGTGCCTGGAGTCGACAGGGGATCTGGGGCTACACCTTC. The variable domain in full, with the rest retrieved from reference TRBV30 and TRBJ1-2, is SQTIHQWPATLVQPVGSPLSLECTVEGTSNPNLYWYRQAAGRGLQLLFYSVGIGQISSEVPQNLSASRPQDRQFILSSKKLLLSDSGFYLCAWSRQGIWGYTFGSGTRLTVV.

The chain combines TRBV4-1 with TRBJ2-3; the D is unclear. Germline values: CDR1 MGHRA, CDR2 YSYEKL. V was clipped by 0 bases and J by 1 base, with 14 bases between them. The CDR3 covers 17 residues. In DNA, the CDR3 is TGCGCCAGCAGCCAAGAGAGGTCAGCCGCTCGCACAGATACGCAGTATTTT. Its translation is CASSQERSAARTDTQYF.